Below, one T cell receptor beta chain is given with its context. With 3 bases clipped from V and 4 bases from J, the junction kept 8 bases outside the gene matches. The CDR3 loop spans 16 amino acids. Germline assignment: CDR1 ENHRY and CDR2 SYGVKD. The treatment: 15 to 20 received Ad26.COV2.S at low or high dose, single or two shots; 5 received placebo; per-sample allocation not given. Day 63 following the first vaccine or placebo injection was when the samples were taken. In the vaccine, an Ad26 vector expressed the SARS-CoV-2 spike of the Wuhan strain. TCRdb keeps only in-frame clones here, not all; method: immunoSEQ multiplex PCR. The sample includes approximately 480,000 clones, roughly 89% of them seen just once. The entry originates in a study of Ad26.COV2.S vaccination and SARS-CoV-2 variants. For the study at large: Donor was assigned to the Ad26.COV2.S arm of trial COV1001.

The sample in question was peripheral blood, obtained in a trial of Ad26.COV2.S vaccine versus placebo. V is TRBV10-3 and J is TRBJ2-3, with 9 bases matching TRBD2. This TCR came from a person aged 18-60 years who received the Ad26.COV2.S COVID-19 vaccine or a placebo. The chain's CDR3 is CAISEVRREGADTQYF. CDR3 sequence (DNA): TGTGCCATCAGTGAAGTTAGGCGGGAGGGGGCAGATACGCAGTATTTT.